The 32 T cell receptor beta chains listed next were all sequenced from one sample in a study of T cell repertoires in cytomegalovirus infection. TCRdb re-derived calls from the reads in MiXCR, one entry per CDR3 protein. The sample includes 150,000 to 200,000 distinct CDR3 sequences, 13% to 15% of them seen just once. The sample comprised PBMCs. The receptors here all came from a human donor in good health (CMV status not recorded). Some clones in this sample may be carry-over from other donors' samples.

This clonotype was seen only a few times. The chain employs TRBV12-3 or TRBV12-4 and TRBJ1-2; D is perhaps TRBD1 (5 bases). The V end was cut by 3 bases, the J end by 10 bases, with 6 bases between. The CDR3 totals 10 residues. The CDR3 DNA sequence: TGTGCCAGCAGTTTGACAGACTACACCTTC. It translates to CASSLTDYTF.

This clonotype was counted many times. The chain links TRBV7-2 to TRBJ2-5; 9 nucleotides match TRBD2. CDR1 and CDR2 from the germline V gene are SGHTA and FQGNSA. The J segment lost 1 base and the V segment lost 3 bases, leaving 6 bases of the junction unmatched. The CDR3 runs 16 residues. Here the CDR3 DNA reads TGTGCCAGCAGCTTCAGACTAGCGGTATTCCAAGAGACCCAGTACTTC. Amino acid sequence: CASSFRLAVFQETQYF.

This clonotype was counted many times. The chain employs TRBV12-3 or TRBV12-4 and TRBJ2-4; 12 positions match TRBD2. Losses at the gene ends were 6 bases for V and 13 bases for J; bases not matched to a gene: 4. The CDR3 length is 12 residues. The CDR3 spells CASSRGTSGQYF. The CDR3 DNA is TGTGCCAGCAGCCGTGGGACTAGCGGGCAGTACTTC.

V is TRBV20-1 and J is TRBJ2-1, with 9 bases fitting TRBD1. This CDR3 has 14 residues. With V trimmed by 7 bases and J by 10 bases, 14 bases remained unmatched. The V gene's germline CDR1 is DFQATT and CDR2 SNEGSKA (reference sequence). Here the CDR3 reads CSVSRGQGMSEQFF. CDR3 DNA sequence: TGCAGTGTAAGCCGGGGACAGGGAATGTCGGAGCAGTTCTTC.

This clonotype was found many times. This rearrangement joins TRBV14 to TRBJ2-1; D perhaps matches TRBD2 (7 bases). Trimming took 4 bases from V and 11 from J, leaving 9 bases between them. This CDR3 comprises 11 residues. The germline CDR1 and CDR2 sequences are SGHDN and FVKESK. The CDR3 sequence is CASSLGGQQFF. The CDR3 DNA reads TGTGCCAGCAGCCTGGGGGGGCAGCAGTTCTTC.

This clonotype was recorded at least ten times. The chain carries TRBV28 and TRBJ2-1; D is uncertain. The length of the CDR3 is 11 residues. Germline V lookup: CDR1 MDHEN, CDR2 SYDVKM. The V and J ends lost 9 bases and 8 bases respectively, with 11 bases between them. The CDR3 region has the DNA TGTGCCAGTGACCATGGGGATGAGCAGTTCTTC. As protein: CASDHGDEQFF.

There are a few counts of this clonotype. CDR3 sequence: CSATDRSLNIQYF. For the CDR3, the DNA is TGCAGTGCTACCGACAGAAGCTTGAACATTCAGTACTTC. The chain carries TRBV20-1 and TRBJ2-4; possibly TRBD1 for D (5 bases). With 4 bases removed from V and 7 bases from J, the gap between germline ends came to 14 bases. CDR3 size: 13 residues. Per the germline V gene, CDR1 is DFQATT and CDR2 is SNEGSKA (reference sequence).

The chain couples TRBV29-1 to TRBJ2-3; D is unclear. Trimming removed 3 bases at V and 3 bases at J, with 4 bases between. The CDR3 sequence is 11 residues long. Per the germline V gene, CDR1 is SQVTM and CDR2 is ANQGSEA. As DNA, the CDR3 is TGCAGCGTTGAGAGGACAGATACGCAGTATTTT. It encodes CSVERTDTQYF.

The chain uses TRBV5-1 and TRBJ2-2; D perhaps matches TRBD1 (6 bases). From germline, CDR1 is SGHRS and CDR2 YFSETQ. V was trimmed by 5 bases and J by 7 bases, leaving 18 bases between them. CDR3 length equals 15 residues. The CDR3 sequence is CASRREQGPGGELFF. The CDR3 DNA follows: TGCGCCAGCAGACGCGAACAGGGACCCGGCGGGGAGCTGTTTTTT.

The rearrangement joins TRBV5-1 to TRBJ1-1; TRBD1 aligns across 9 bases. Trimming took 4 bases from V and 1 from J; bases not matched to a gene: 5. Germline V lookup: CDR1 SGHRS, CDR2 YFSETQ. This CDR3 is 15 amino acids long. The chain's CDR3 is CASSTAGQGNTEAFF. For the CDR3, the DNA is TGCGCCAGCAGCACGGCGGGACAGGGGAACACTGAAGCTTTCTTT.

This clonotype was seen at least ten times. The V and J genes are TRBV4-1 and TRBJ2-2, with 9 bases identical to TRBD1. The trim removed 7 bases at V and 0 bases at J, leaving 3 bases unmatched. CDR3 length: 15 amino acids. The germline CDR1 and CDR2 sequences are MGHRA and YSYEKL. The CDR3 reads CASTRTGANTGELFF. CDR3 bases: TGCGCCAGCACACGGACAGGGGCGAACACCGGGGAGCTGTTTTTT.

This clonotype was seen a handful of times. This rearrangement joins TRBV2 to TRBJ1-5; a possible D gene is TRBD1 (6 bases). The CDR3 covers 14 residues. Trimming pared 7 bases from V and 5 bases from J, leaving 15 bases between. The germline V gene has CDR1 SNHLY and CDR2 FYNNEI. The CDR3 DNA reads as TGTGCCAGCAAGGGGGGGCCCCTAGATCAGCCCCAGCATTTT. It translates to CASKGGPLDQPQHF.

The sample holds a few counts of this clonotype. The rearrangement links TRBV14 to TRBJ2-1; 12 bases align to TRBD1. Germline V gene data show CDR1 as SGHDN and CDR2 as FVKESK. This CDR3 has 17 residues. V shed 2 bases and J 8 bases; nucleotides not matched to a gene: 10. The CDR3 reads CASSQPSGTGGGHEQFF. The DNA for the CDR3 is TGTGCCAGCAGCCAACCTTCCGGGACAGGGGGCGGCCATGAGCAGTTCTTC. The whole variable domain, filled in from reference TRBV14 and TRBJ2-1, reads EAGVTQFPSHSVIEKGQTVTLRCDPISGHDNLYWYRRVMGKEIKFLLHFVKESKQDESGMPNNRFLAERTGGTYSTLKVQPAELEDSGVYFCASSQPSGTGGGHEQFFGPGTRLTVL.

This clonotype showed up many times. This chain connects TRBV7-9 to TRBJ2-1; the D is unclear. The germline V and J ends were trimmed by 0 bases and 4 bases, with 10 bases remaining between them. CDR3 size: 15 residues. The germline V gene encodes CDR1 SEHNR and CDR2 FQNEAQ (reference sequence). The chain's CDR3 is CASSLALRQYNEQFF. The CDR3 DNA is TGTGCCAGCAGCTTAGCGCTGAGGCAGTACAATGAGCAGTTCTTC.

This clonotype was picked up many times. The chain couples TRBV7-2 to TRBJ1-2; D unresolved. CDR1 SGHTA and CDR2 FQGNSA come from the germline V gene. V shed 1 base and J shed 4 bases, with 7 bases lying between them. This CDR3 contains 13 residues. CDR3 in amino acids: CASSLGNSYGYTF. Here the CDR3 DNA reads TGTGCCAGCAGCTTAGGAAATAGCTATGGCTACACCTTC.

V usage is TRBV11-2 and J usage is TRBJ2-3; D is ambiguous. V was pared by 5 bases and J by 1 base, with 10 bases between. CDR1 is SGHAT, CDR2 FQNNGV, per germline. This CDR3 is built from 14 residues. CDR3 nucleotides: TGTGCCAGCAGCCCCTTTAAGCGCACAGATACGCAGTATTTT. Translated, it gives CASSPFKRTDTQYF.

This clonotype came up many times. The chain carries TRBV10-3 and TRBJ1-2, with D possibly being TRBD1 (6 bases). CDR1 and CDR2 (germline): ENHRY, SYGVKD. The germline V and J ends were trimmed by 8 bases and 7 bases, with 20 bases remaining between them. This CDR3 is built from 14 residues. CDR3 residues: CAIQGIGGQSGYTF. The CDR3 DNA sequence: TGTGCCATCCAAGGGATAGGGGGTCAAAGTGGCTACACCTTC.

There are many counts of this clonotype. This rearrangement joins TRBV10-3 to TRBJ2-5; D uncertain. Germline V lookup: CDR1 ENHRY, CDR2 SYGVKD. V dropped 2 bases and J dropped 0 bases, with 4 bases sitting between them. CDR3 size: 13 residues. The CDR3 loop is CAISEAYQETQYF. Written as DNA, the CDR3 is TGTGCCATCAGTGAGGCGTACCAAGAGACCCAGTACTTC.

Worth noting for this clonotype: This may be a read error, as it is one base from a much larger clone. The genes are TRBV6-5 and TRBJ2-1; 10 bases are shared with TRBD2. Trimming at V came to 6 bases and at J to 1 base, leaving 6 bases not matched to a gene. Germline CDR1 reads MNHEY; CDR2 reads SVGAGI. The CDR3 length is 16 residues. The CDR3: CASSYSGGISYNEQFF. The DNA for the CDR3 is TGTGCCAGCAGCTATAGCGGGGGGATTTCCTACAATGAGCAGTTCTTC.

This clonotype came up many times. This chain connects TRBV7-9 to TRBJ1-2; tentatively, D is TRBD1 (6 bases). V lost 5 bases and J lost 8, with 12 bases in between. CDR1 and CDR2 from the germline V gene are SEHNR and FQNEAQ (reference sequence). This CDR3 has 12 residues. DNA of the CDR3: TGTGCCAGCAGCAGACAGGATCGAGGCTACACCTTC. It codes for CASSRQDRGYTF.

This clonotype was counted once. The gene calls are TRBV29-1 and TRBJ2-1; perhaps D is TRBD1 or TRBD2 (5 bases each). The V end lost 5 bases, the J end lost 12 bases, and 8 bases lay between the germline ends. CDR1 and CDR2 from the germline V gene are SQVTM and ANQGSEA. This CDR3 comprises 9 residues. As DNA, the CDR3 is TGCAGCGTTCGGGACCCGCAGTTCTTC. Its protein product is CSVRDPQFF.

At least ten counts were recorded for this clonotype. The J gene is TRBJ1-1, the V gene TRBV14, with 8 bases matching TRBD1. V lost 5 bases to trimming and J lost 1 base; unmatched junction nucleotides: 9. Germline-derived CDR1 and CDR2 are SGHDN and FVKESK. This CDR3 spans 16 amino acids. In DNA form, the CDR3 reads TGTGCCAGCAGCTCTCGGGACAGGACAAAGAACACTGAAGCTTTCTTT. Translating it yields CASSSRDRTKNTEAFF.

The sample holds many counts of this clonotype. V usage is TRBV6-2 or TRBV6-3 and J usage is TRBJ2-3; 7 bases are shared with TRBD2. The J segment lost 0 bases and the V segment lost 0 bases, leaving 0 bases of the junction unmatched. Looked up from germline, CDR1 is MNHEY and CDR2 is SVGEGT. This CDR3 has 15 amino acids. DNA of the CDR3: TGTGCCAGCAGTTACTCTAGCGGGAGCACAGATACGCAGTATTTT. Its translation: CASSYSSGSTDTQYF.

On this clonotype itself: This may come from a read error, since a much larger clone is one base off. The chain couples TRBV6-6 to TRBJ2-3; TRBD2 matches at 7 bases. In germline, CDR1 is MNHNY, CDR2 SVGAGI (reference sequence). There are 16 residues in the CDR3. The DNA of the CDR3 is TGTGCCAGCAGTTACCAACTAGCGCATGGTACAGATATGCAGTATTTT. Amino acid sequence: CASSYQLAHGTDMQYF.

The rearrangement links TRBV6-6 to TRBJ1-2; D gene uncertain. CDR1 is MNHNY, CDR2 SVGAGI, per germline (reference sequence). This CDR3 spans 13 amino acids. Trimming shortened V by 8 bases and J by 0 bases, and 10 bases separated the two germline ends. CDR3 nucleotide sequence: TGTGCCAGCGAGACACCATCTAACTATGGCTACACCTTC. This gives the protein CASETPSNYGYTF.

This clonotype was seen at least ten times. The CDR3 here is CASSQGFPGTGVNQPQHF. The CDR3 DNA follows: TGCGCCAGCAGCCAAGGTTTCCCAGGGACAGGGGTCAATCAGCCCCAGCATTTT. The chain recombines TRBV4-1 with TRBJ1-5, with 10 bases lining up with TRBD1. Germline values: CDR1 MGHRA, CDR2 YSYEKL. The V segment lost 1 base and the J segment 3 bases; nucleotides outside the gene matches: 9. This CDR3 has 18 residues.

At least ten counts were recorded for this clonotype. This chain uses TRBV7-8 with TRBJ1-1, with D possibly TRBD1 on 6 matching bases. Trimming left V 3 bases short and J 6 bases short, with 11 bases between. CDR1 is SGHVS, CDR2 FQNEAQ, per germline. The length of the CDR3 is 13 residues. DNA of the CDR3: TGTGCCAGCAGCTTCGGGACAAGTTCTGAAGCTTTCTTT. Residues: CASSFGTSSEAFF.

This clonotype was counted many times. The chain couples TRBV7-2 to TRBJ2-1; the D gene is possibly TRBD2 (5 bases). The CDR3 length is 16 residues. With 5 bases removed from V and 8 bases from J, the gap between germline ends came to 22 bases. Germline V CDR1 and CDR2: SGHTA, FQGNSA. The CDR3 spells CASSRSTLFLGDEQFF. CDR3 in DNA: TGTGCCAGCAGCCGTTCGACCCTGTTCCTCGGGGATGAGCAGTTCTTC.

This clonotype was counted only a few times. V usage is TRBV7-6 and J usage is TRBJ1-2; possible D gene TRBD1, 6 bases. Germline CDR1 is SGHVS and CDR2 is FNYEAQ. The CDR3 runs to 13 residues. With 5 bases removed from V and 4 bases from J, the gap between germline ends came to 11 bases. The CDR3 region has the DNA TGTGCCAGCAGCCCAGGGACAATCTATGGCTACACCTTC. Its translation is CASSPGTIYGYTF.

The V call is TRBV12-3 or TRBV12-4, the J call TRBJ1-1; D not resolved. V shed 1 base and J shed 5 bases, with 17 bases lying between them. This CDR3 is 16 amino acids long. The CDR3 loop reads CASSLVFGAFVTEAFF. The CDR3 DNA follows: TGTGCCAGCAGTTTAGTATTTGGAGCCTTTGTGACTGAAGCTTTCTTT.

This clonotype was picked up many times. This sequence joins TRBV24-1 and TRBJ2-5, with TRBD2 matching over 8 bases. Germline V lookup: CDR1 KGHDR, CDR2 SFDVKD. The CDR3 runs to 15 residues. Trimming cost V 7 bases and J 1 base; bases outside gene matches: 7. This chain's CDR3 is CATSSPTSGQETQYF. The CDR3 bases are TGTGCCACCAGCTCACCCACTAGCGGCCAAGAGACCCAGTACTTC.

This clonotype has a count of ten or more. The gene calls are TRBV28 and TRBJ2-1, with 11 nucleotides matching TRBD2. CDR1 and CDR2 from the germline V gene are MDHEN and SYDVKM. V lost 6 bases, J lost 8 bases, and 9 bases stayed unmatched. The CDR3 sequence is 15 residues long. CDR3 bases: TGTGCCAGCAGGGGAATAGCGGGAGGGCCTCATGAGCAGTTCTTC. It specifies CASRGIAGGPHEQFF. Full variable domain (remainder filled in from reference TRBV28 and TRBJ2-1): DVKVTQSSRYLVKRTGEKVFLECVQDMDHENMFWYRQDPGLGLRLIYFSYDVKMKEKGDIPEGYSVSREKKERFSLILESASTNQTSMYLCASRGIAGGPHEQFFGPGTRLTVL.